This T cell receptor beta chain was captured in a study of response to subunit inactivated influenza vaccine. Study-wide results and caveats: Authors suggested seasonal influenza vaccinations each recruit few new T cells.

Worth noting for this clonotype: Antigen specificity is unknown.

TCRdb independently ran MiXCR on the RT-PCR reads; one entry per CDR3 protein. Seen here are roughly 700,000 distinct CDR3 sequences, approximately 15% observed once, and the top ten hold approximately 6.5%. The material was PBMCs from blood, obtained approximately 15 days before vaccination. The sequence came from a man in his forties or fifties who received an inactivated influenza vaccine.

The CDR3 reads CAISVSPRDRGKSYNEQFF. The CDR3 nucleotides are TGTGCCATCAGTGTTTCTCCCCGGGACAGGGGGAAATCCTACAATGAGCAGTTCTTC. V usage is TRBV10-3 and J usage is TRBJ2-1, with TRBD1 matching over 11 bases. CDR3 size: 19 residues. V lost 4 bases to trimming and J lost 1 base; unmatched junction nucleotides: 12. Germline lookup yields CDR1 ENHRY and CDR2 SYGVKD.